These 26 T cell receptor beta chains came from one sample sequenced in a study of cytomegalovirus exposure and HLA in healthy donors. Amplification used 60 Vbeta primers and 13 Jbeta primers. Libraries were prepared by immunoSEQ multiplex PCR; TCRdb keeps only in-frame clonotypes and omits some of them. The repertoire holds around 150,000 clones, with approximately 82% as singletons. What was sequenced was PBMCs. The origin of the receptors is a young man in good health and CMV-seropositive.

The rearrangement uses TRBV6-6 and TRBJ1-1; D remains ambiguous. There are 12 residues in the CDR3. Trimming left V 7 bases short and J 4 bases short, with 10 bases between. In germline, CDR1 is MNHNY, CDR2 SVGAGI (reference sequence). Here the CDR3 DNA reads TGTGCCAGCATGGTCACTCTCACTGAAGCTTTCTTT. Its translation: CASMVTLTEAFF.

V is TRBV14 and J is TRBJ2-7, with D unresolved. With 5 bases removed from V and 3 bases from J, the gap between germline ends came to 11 bases. The germline gives CDR1 SGHDN, CDR2 FVKESK. The CDR3 is 13 residues long. Written as DNA, the CDR3 is TGTGCCAGCAGCGGCCTCTCATACTACGAGCAGTACTTC. Protein: CASSGLSYYEQYF.

The rearrangement links TRBV28 to TRBJ1-5; 9 bases are a match to TRBD1. Per the germline V gene, CDR1 is MDHEN and CDR2 is SYDVKM. The CDR3 is made up of 15 amino acids. J lost 2 bases, V lost 6 bases, and 5 bases had no gene match. The CDR3 here is CASRRGQGGNQPQHF. Written as DNA, the CDR3 is TGTGCCAGCAGAAGGGGACAGGGAGGCAATCAGCCCCAGCATTTT.

In nucleotides, the CDR3 is TGTGCCAGCATTTCTAGTGGGTTTAGGACTGAAGCTTTCTTT. Residues: CASISSGFRTEAFF. V and J are TRBV2 and TRBJ1-1; D is undetermined. This CDR3 has 14 amino acids. V shed 7 bases and J shed 5 bases, with 17 bases lying between them. Looked up from germline, CDR1 is SNHLY and CDR2 is FYNNEI.

This chain connects TRBV6-1 to TRBJ2-5, with a possible D match to TRBD1 (5 bases). The germline CDR1 and CDR2 sequences are MNHNS and SASEGT. The V end was cut by 0 bases, the J end by 5 bases, with 13 bases between. The CDR3 length is 15 residues. CDR3 sequence: CASSEAQGSGETQYF. The CDR3 nucleotides read TGTGCCAGCAGTGAAGCGCAGGGCAGTGGGGAGACCCAGTACTTC.

This chain connects TRBV10-1 to TRBJ2-7, with unresolved D. Trimming stripped 3 bases from V and 3 bases from J, with 9 bases between. CDR3 length: 13 residues. Germline-derived CDR1 and CDR2 are WNHNN and SYGVQD (reference sequence). In DNA, the CDR3 is TGCGCCAGCAGTGAAGGCGGAAACTACGAGCAGTACTTC. Translation: CASSEGGNYEQYF.

The chain recombines TRBV6-4 with TRBJ2-1; 8 bases map to TRBD2. The trim removed 0 bases at V and 7 bases at J, leaving 2 bases unmatched. Germline V CDR1 and CDR2: MRHNA, SNTAGT. This CDR3 is built from 14 residues. The CDR3 nucleotides read TGTGCCAGCAGTGACTCAGCGGGGGCAAATGAGCAGTTCTTC. This codes for CASSDSAGANEQFF.

The chain joins TRBV5-4 to TRBJ2-5, with 10 bases that match TRBD2. The germline CDR1 and CDR2 sequences are SGHNT and YYREEE (reference sequence). The CDR3 is 15 residues long. V trimming: 4 bases; J trimming: 2 bases; junction bases outside the gene matches: 5. CDR3 protein: CASSERTSGQETQYF. The DNA for the CDR3 is TGTGCCAGCAGCGAACGGACTAGCGGACAAGAGACCCAGTACTTC.

The rearrangement links TRBV27 to TRBJ2-7; 8 nucleotides align to TRBD2. CDR1 and CDR2 (germline): MNHEY, SMNVEV (reference sequence). CDR3 length: 15 residues. With 5 bases clipped from V and 0 bases from J, the junction kept 6 bases outside the gene matches. The CDR3 sequence is CASSPMGLVSYEQYF. The CDR3 bases are TGTGCCAGCAGTCCGATGGGACTAGTCTCCTACGAGCAGTACTTC.

The chain joins TRBV6-5 to TRBJ1-2, with 12 bases identical to TRBD1. CDR1 and CDR2 from the germline V gene are MNHEY and SVGAGI. The V and J ends lost 6 bases and 5 bases, in that order; junction bases with no gene match: 7. The CDR3 has 15 amino acids. The CDR3 DNA reads TGTGCCAGCAGCCAAGGGACAGGGGGCTGGTATGGCTACACCTTC. Its protein product is CASSQGTGGWYGYTF.

The chain links TRBV25-1 to TRBJ2-5, with TRBD1 matching 9 bases. Matching the DNA end better, TRBJ2-7 makes the J call doubtful. The CDR3 loop spans 13 amino acids. The germline gives CDR1 MGHDK, CDR2 SYGVNS. CDR3 nucleotide sequence: TGTGCCAGCAAAGGACAGGGGCAGTACGAGCAGTACTTC. As protein: CASKGQGQYEQYF.

This chain links TRBV7-9 with TRBJ2-5; TRBD1 matches 7 bases. The CDR3 is 15 amino acids. J was trimmed by 8 bases and V by 2 bases; bases with no gene match: 11. Germline values: CDR1 SEHNR, CDR2 FQNEAQ (reference sequence). CDR3 DNA sequence: TGTGCCAGCAGCTTAAGAGACAGGGAGACGGTCACCCAGTACTTC. Residues: CASSLRDRETVTQYF.

Note on this clone: The same CDR3 can be traced to other DNA sequences in this sample. This chain uses TRBV7-9 with TRBJ2-3, with 8 bases identical to TRBD1. Germline-derived CDR1 and CDR2 are SEHNR and FQNEAQ (reference sequence). This CDR3 is 16 amino acids long. Unmatched junction bases numbered 6, after V lost 4 bases and J lost 0 bases. CDR3 DNA sequence: TGTGCCAGCAGCTCCCTATGGACAGGGAGCACAGATACGCAGTATTTT. Protein product: CASSSLWTGSTDTQYF.

This chain joins TRBV7-8 and TRBJ2-5; maybe TRBD1 (6 bases). The DNA matches TRBJ2-7 better at its end, which makes the J call doubtful. There are 14 residues in the CDR3. Germline values: CDR1 SGHVS, CDR2 FQNEAQ. In DNA form, the CDR3 reads TGTGCCAGCAGCTTAGGCAGGGACACCTACGAGCAGTACTTC. Its protein is CASSLGRDTYEQYF.

The gene calls are TRBV19 and TRBJ1-5; possibly TRBD1 for D (6 bases). Germline CDR1 LNHDA, CDR2 SQIVND (reference sequence). This CDR3 has 13 amino acids. V was cut by 4 bases and J by 5 bases, with 9 bases left in between. As DNA, the CDR3 is TGTGCCAGTAGTACTCAGGGGTATCAGCCCCAGCATTTT. Translation gives CASSTQGYQPQHF.

This chain joins TRBV23-1 and TRBJ2-3; possibly TRBD2 for D (5 bases). TRBV23-1 is filed as an ORF, its function uncertain. CDR3 size: 16 residues. Trimming stripped 1 base from V and 1 base from J, with 12 bases between. This CDR3 is CASSQLEDFRTDTQYF. The CDR3 region has the DNA TGCGCCAGCAGTCAATTGGAGGACTTCCGCACAGATACGCAGTATTTT.

The chain couples TRBV11-3 to TRBJ2-1; 10 nucleotides line up with TRBD1. V dropped 2 bases and J dropped 10; count of bases not matched to a gene: 14. The CDR3 runs 17 residues. The germline CDR1 and CDR2 sequences are SGHNT and YENEEA. CDR3: CASSLPRGDRGLEEQFF. CDR3 bases: TGTGCCAGCAGCTTACCACGGGGTGACAGGGGGCTAGAAGAGCAGTTCTTC.

The chain is built from TRBV28 and TRBJ2-1; weak D call: TRBD2 (6 bases). The V gene lost 4 bases and the J gene lost 6 bases, with 16 bases spanning the gap. The CDR3 sequence is 15 residues long. Per germline, CDR1 MDHEN and CDR2 SYDVKM. CDR3 DNA sequence: TGTGCCAGCAGTTCAAATCAGCGGGTATTCAATGAGCAGTTCTTC. This translates into CASSSNQRVFNEQFF.

This clone was recorded once. CDR3 residues: CASSLTGLAGLTDTQYF. The CDR3 DNA reads as TGTGCCAGCAGCTTAACAGGACTAGCGGGACTCACAGATACGCAGTATTTT. The chain joins TRBV11-2 to TRBJ2-3; 12 bases are shared with TRBD2. The J segment lost 2 bases and the V segment lost 2 bases, leaving 5 bases of the junction unmatched. This CDR3 has 17 amino acids. The germline CDR1 and CDR2 sequences are SGHAT and FQNNGV. Filled out from reference TRBV11-2 and TRBJ2-3, the complete variable domain reads EAGVAQSPRYKIIEKRQSVAFWCNPISGHATLYWYQQILGQGPKLLIQFQNNGVVDDSQLPKDRFSAERLKGVDSTLKIQPAKLEDSAVYLCASSLTGLAGLTDTQYFGPGTRLTVL.

V gene TRBV7-6 combines with J gene TRBJ2-7, with 8 positions matching TRBD2. Germline V CDR1 and CDR2: SGHVS, FNYEAQ. The CDR3 consists of 15 residues. V shed 3 bases, J shed 7 bases, and the junction held 11 bases outside the gene matches. The CDR3 DNA reads TGTGCCAGCAGCTTTGCGGGAGGCCGCGGGGGTGAGCAGTACTTC. Translated: CASSFAGGRGGEQYF.

The rearrangement uses TRBV6-5 and TRBJ2-7; perhaps TRBD1 as D (6 bases). The CDR3 loop spans 15 amino acids. Germline V gene lookup returns CDR1 MNHEY and CDR2 SVGAGI. Trimming removed 0 bases from V and 0 bases from J, with 9 bases in between. The CDR3 spells CASSYSTRGSYEQYF. In nucleotides, the CDR3 is TGTGCCAGCAGTTACTCGACCAGGGGCTCCTACGAGCAGTACTTC.

Here the CDR3 DNA reads TGTGCCAGCAGCGGGGACATCATGAACACTGAAGCTTTCTTT. This encodes CASSGDIMNTEAFF. The chain links TRBV7-2 to TRBJ1-1, with D possibly TRBD1 on 6 matching bases. Trimming took off 5 bases at V and 0 bases at J, with 10 bases between the two ends. The CDR3 spans 14 residues. CDR1 and CDR2 (germline): SGHTA, FQGNSA.

The chain is built from TRBV18 and TRBJ1-2; 10 bases line up with TRBD1. This CDR3 is built from 14 residues. The germline gives CDR1 KGHSH, CDR2 LQKENI. Germline trimming cut 4 bases from V and 3 bases from J; bases unmatched to any gene: 2. CDR3 nucleotides: TGTGCCAGCTCACTAGGGACAGGGGACTATGGCTACACCTTC. It codes for CASSLGTGDYGYTF.

Comments on this clone: A single base separates this from a much larger clone, so it may be a read error. The chain recombines TRBV6-5 with TRBJ2-2, with 13 bases aligning to TRBD2. The trim removed 6 bases at V and 3 bases at J, leaving 1 base unmatched. This CDR3 region has 15 residues. Germline assignment: CDR1 MNHEY and CDR2 SVGAGI. The CDR3 loop reads CASSGLAGDTGELFF. For the CDR3, the DNA is TGTGCCAGCAGCGGACTAGCGGGAGACACCGGGGAGCTGTTTTTT.

This clone showed up just once. The gene calls are TRBV14 and TRBJ2-7; a weak D match, TRBD1 (7 bases). V dropped 2 bases and J dropped 6 bases, with 20 bases sitting between them. CDR1 is SGHDN and CDR2 is FVKESK in the germline V gene. CDR3 length equals 16 residues. CDR3 nucleotide sequence: TGTGCCAGCAGCCAATCTTATGGGCAGGGGGGCATCGAGCAGTACTTC. Translation gives CASSQSYGQGGIEQYF.

In DNA form, the CDR3 reads TGTGCCAGCAGCCCACTTGCTTTGGGCGAGCAGTACTTC. This sequence encodes CASSPLALGEQYF. The genes are TRBV4-2 and TRBJ2-5; D call uncertain. TRBJ2-7 explains the end of the DNA better; the J call may be wrong. This CDR3 has 13 amino acids. CDR1 is LGHNA and CDR2 is YNFKEQ in the germline V gene.